This section outlines one T cell receptor beta chain sequence together with its context. Antigen: not known. With 1 base removed from V and 5 bases from J, the gap between germline ends came to 13 bases. The CDR3 has 15 residues. Germline loops: CDR1 SGHTA, CDR2 FQGNSA. TCRdb re-called the RT-PCR reads through MiXCR, storing one row per CDR3 protein. The sample yields 250,000 to 350,000 distinct CDR3 sequences, approximately 20% seen once. The sample originates from a study of response to subunit inactivated influenza vaccine. Study conclusions and caveats: Authors suggested that a seasonal influenza vaccination recruits few new T cells each time.

This sequence originates from a man between 50 and 69 years old who received an inactivated influenza vaccine. V is TRBV7-2 and J is TRBJ2-3; a weak D match, TRBD2 (7 bases). The starting material was PBMCs from blood, obtained approximately 22 months after vaccination. Here the CDR3 reads CASSLGGGVVDTQYF. The CDR3, as DNA: TGTGCCAGCAGCTTAGGAGGGGGGGTGGTAGATACGCAGTATTTT.